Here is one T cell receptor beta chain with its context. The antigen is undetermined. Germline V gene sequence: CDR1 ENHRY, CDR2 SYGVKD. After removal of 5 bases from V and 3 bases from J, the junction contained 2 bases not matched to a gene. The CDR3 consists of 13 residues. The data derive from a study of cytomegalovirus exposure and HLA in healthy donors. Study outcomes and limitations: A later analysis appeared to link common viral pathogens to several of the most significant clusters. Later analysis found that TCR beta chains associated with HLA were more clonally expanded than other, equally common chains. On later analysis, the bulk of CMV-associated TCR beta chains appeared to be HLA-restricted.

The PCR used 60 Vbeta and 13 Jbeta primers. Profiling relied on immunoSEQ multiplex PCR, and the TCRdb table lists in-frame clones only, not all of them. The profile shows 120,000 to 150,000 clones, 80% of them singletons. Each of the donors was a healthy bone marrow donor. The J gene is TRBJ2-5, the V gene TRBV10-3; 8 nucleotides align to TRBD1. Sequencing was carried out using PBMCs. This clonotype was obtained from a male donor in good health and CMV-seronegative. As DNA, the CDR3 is TGTGCCATCAGTCGACAGGGGAAAGAGACCCAGTACTTC. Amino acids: CAISRQGKETQYF.